Here is one T cell receptor (beta chain) with its context. Antigen unknown. This sample is drawn from a study of T cells in Graves' hyperthyroidism and ophthalmopathy. General study results and limits: The model anticipated ophthalmopathy a median about six months pre-onset. Blood also showed most of the thyroid clonotypes that were expanded above 0.001.

What was amplified from RNA transcripts were TCR beta CDR3 regions. The HTBI set primed first-round TCR CDR3 RT-PCR. TCRdb processed the multiplex PCR reads anew with MiXCR; each CDR3 protein has one entry. Of about 380,000 distinct CDR3 sequences listed, about 18% are singletons. V was shortened by 5 bases and J by 3 bases, with 14 bases between the two germline ends. Germline CDR1 is SGHRS and CDR2 is YFSETQ. This CDR3 contains 14 residues. The sample consisted of blood. This clonotype was obtained from a man aged 18 to 29 with Graves' ophthalmopathy. This chain connects TRBV5-1 to TRBJ1-1; perhaps TRBD1 as D (5 bases). CDR3 sequence (DNA): TGCGCCAGCAGAGCACCGGACACGGACACTGAAGCTTTCTTT. Its translation: CASRAPDTDTEAFF.